This T cell receptor (beta chain) is drawn from a study of OX40 agonist ivuxolimab in advanced cancers. Study details: The patients' treatment was ivuxolimab, an agonistic anti-OX40 (CD134) antibody. Every 2 weeks, patients got intravenous ivuxolimab at one of six dose levels (0.01-10 mg/kg). Dose-escalation patients had hepatocellular carcinoma, melanoma, renal cell or head and neck cancer.

Trimming left V 1 base short and J 0 bases short, with 9 bases between. This CDR3 spans 15 amino acids. Germline V gene lookup returns CDR1 LNHDA and CDR2 SQIVND (reference sequence). Generated by immunoSEQ multiplex PCR, the TCRdb table keeps only in-frame clones and is missing some. The sample consists of 30,000 or so clones, just over 90% of them appearing once. The material sequenced was CD4+ or CD8+ T cells sorted from blood, taken in a trial of the OX40 agonist ivuxolimab. The V and J genes are TRBV19 and TRBJ1-1; D remains ambiguous. The clonotype originates from an adult with an advanced solid tumor such as melanoma, head and neck, liver or kidney cancer. Here the CDR3 DNA reads TGTGCCAGTAGTATAGTGGGCATGGTGAACACTGAAGCTTTCTTT. Its protein is CASSIVGMVNTEAFF. The variable domain in full, with the rest retrieved from reference TRBV19 and TRBJ1-1, is DGGITQSPKYLFRKEGQNVTLSCEQNLNHDAMYWYRQDPGQGLRLIYYSQIVNDFQKGDIAEGYSVSREKKESFPLTVTSAQKNPTAFYLCASSIVGMVNTEAFFGQGTRLTVV.